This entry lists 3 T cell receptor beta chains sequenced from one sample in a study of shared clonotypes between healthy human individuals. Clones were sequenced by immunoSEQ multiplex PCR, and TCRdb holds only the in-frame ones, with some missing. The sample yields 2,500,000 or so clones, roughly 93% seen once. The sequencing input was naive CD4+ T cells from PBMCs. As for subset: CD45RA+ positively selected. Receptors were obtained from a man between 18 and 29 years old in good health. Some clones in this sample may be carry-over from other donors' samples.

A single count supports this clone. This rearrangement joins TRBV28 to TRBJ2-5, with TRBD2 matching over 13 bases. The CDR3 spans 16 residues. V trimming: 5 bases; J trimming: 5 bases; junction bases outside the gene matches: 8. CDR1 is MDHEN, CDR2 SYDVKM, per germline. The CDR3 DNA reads TGTGCCAGCAGTCTACTAGCGGGAGGGCCTCGGGAGACCCAGTACTTC. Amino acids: CASSLLAGGPRETQYF.

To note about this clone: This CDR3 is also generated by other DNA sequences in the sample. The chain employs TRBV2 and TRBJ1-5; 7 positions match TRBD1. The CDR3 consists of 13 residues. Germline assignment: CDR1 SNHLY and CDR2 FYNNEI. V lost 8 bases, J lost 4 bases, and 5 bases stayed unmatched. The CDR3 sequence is CASLRDSNQPQHF. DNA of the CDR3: TGTGCCAGCTTAAGGGACAGTAATCAGCCCCAGCATTTT. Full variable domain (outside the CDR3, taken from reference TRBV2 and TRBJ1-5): EPEVTQTPSHQVTQMGQEVILRCVPISNHLYFYWYRQILGQKVEFLVSFYNNEISEKSEIFDDQFSVERPDGSNFTLKIRSTKLEDSAMYFCASLRDSNQPQHFGDGTRLSIL.

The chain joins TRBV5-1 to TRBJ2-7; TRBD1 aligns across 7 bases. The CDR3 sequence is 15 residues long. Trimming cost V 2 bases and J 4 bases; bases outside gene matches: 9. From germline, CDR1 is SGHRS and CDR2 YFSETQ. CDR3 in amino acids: CASSLRGQQGYEQYF. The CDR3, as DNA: TGCGCCAGCAGCTTAAGGGGACAGCAGGGTTACGAGCAGTACTTC.